Listed below are T cell receptor beta chains from one sample, sequenced in a study of T cell repertoires in cytomegalovirus infection. Each CDR3 protein gets one entry after TCRdb re-called the reads with MiXCR. The profile shows approximately 140,000 distinct CDR3 sequences, approximately 5.9% of them singletons. Sequencing was done on a sample of PBMCs. Every receptor here comes from a human donor in good health (CMV status not recorded). Some clones in this sample may be carry-over from other donors' samples. Both conserved end residues are part of each CDR3. The order of the fields is J gene, D gene, clone size, V gene, CDR3 DNA, CDR3 protein. D genes are given only for firm matches. Rows give clone size only sometimes, using once, few, many, or a class for an expanded clone.

J gene: TRBJ1-5; D gene: NA; clone size: NA; V gene: TRBV2; CDR3 DNA: TGTGCCGCACTAATAGGTCAGCCCCAGCATTTT; CDR3 protein: CAALIGQPQHF
J gene: TRBJ2-7; D gene: TRBD1; clone size: many; V gene: TRBV23-1; CDR3 DNA: TGCGCCAGCAGTCAATCGCGGGACAGGCCTCCCGAGCAGTACTTC; CDR3 protein: CASSQSRDRPPEQYF
J gene: TRBJ1-3; D gene: NA; clone size: many; V gene: TRBV7-2; CDR3 DNA: TGTGCCAGCAGCTTAGGATCAGCTAACACCATATATTTT; CDR3 protein: CASSLGSANTIYF
J gene: TRBJ2-7; D gene: TRBD1; clone size: many; V gene: TRBV2; CDR3 DNA: TGTGCCAGCAGTGGGGACAGCACCTACGAGCAGTACTTC; CDR3 protein: CASSGDSTYEQYF
J gene: TRBJ2-2; D gene: NA; clone size: many; V gene: TRBV6-2/TRBV6-3; CDR3 DNA: TGTGCCAGCAGTTCCACCCCGTCCGGGGAGCTGTTTTTT; CDR3 protein: CASSSTPSGELFF
J gene: TRBJ2-7; D gene: TRBD1; clone size: NA; V gene: TRBV20-1; CDR3 DNA: TGCAGTGCTAGAGATGGACAGGGGGCTATCAACATGTACGAGCAGTACTTC; CDR3 protein: CSARDGQGAINMYEQYF
J gene: TRBJ1-2; D gene: NA; clone size: many; V gene: TRBV12-3/TRBV12-4; CDR3 DNA: TGTGCCAGCAGTTTAAAGGGGCTGAGTTATGGCTACACCTTC; CDR3 protein: CASSLKGLSYGYTF
J gene: TRBJ2-1; D gene: NA; clone size: many; V gene: TRBV27; CDR3 DNA: TGTGCCAGCAGTTTTCACACGAGCTCCTACAATGAGCAGTTCTTC; CDR3 protein: CASSFHTSSYNEQFF
J gene: TRBJ2-7; D gene: TRBD2; clone size: many; V gene: TRBV7-2; CDR3 DNA: TGTGCCAGCAGCTTAGCGAGAGCGGGGGGCTACGAGCAGTACTTC; CDR3 protein: CASSLARAGGYEQYF
J gene: TRBJ2-5; D gene: TRBD1; clone size: few; V gene: TRBV7-3; CDR3 DNA: TGTGCCAGCAGCCCAACCGGGACAGGGACCGAGACCCAGTACTTC; CDR3 protein: CASSPTGTGTETQYF
J gene: TRBJ2-2; D gene: NA; clone size: many; V gene: TRBV7-2; CDR3 DNA: TGTGCCAGCAGCCCTAGTGGTGGCGGGGAGCTGTTTTTT; CDR3 protein: CASSPSGGGELFF
J gene: TRBJ1-2; D gene: NA; clone size: NA; V gene: TRBV2; CDR3 DNA: TGTGCCAGCGCTAGCCCGTATGGCTACACCTTC; CDR3 protein: CASASPYGYTF
J gene: TRBJ2-3; D gene: NA; clone size: many; V gene: TRBV7-9; CDR3 DNA: TGTGCCAGCAGCCCGGACAGTTTCACAGATACGCAGTATTTT; CDR3 protein: CASSPDSFTDTQYF
J gene: TRBJ2-5; D gene: TRBD2; clone size: many; V gene: TRBV6-6; CDR3 DNA: TGTGCCAGCATAGCGGGGGGCGCCCGACCGTCGGCCCAGTACTTC; CDR3 protein: CASIAGGARPSAQYF
J gene: TRBJ1-1; D gene: NA; clone size: many; V gene: TRBV7-2; CDR3 DNA: TGTGCCAGCAGCTTAGGGGCGGGGACGAACACTGAAGCTTTCTTT; CDR3 protein: CASSLGAGTNTEAFF
J gene: TRBJ1-2; D gene: NA; clone size: NA; V gene: TRBV19; CDR3 DNA: TGTGCCAGTAGTCTTCGGACCCCGCCGGGCGGCTACACCTTC; CDR3 protein: CASSLRTPPGGYTF
J gene: TRBJ2-5; D gene: TRBD2; clone size: many; V gene: TRBV10-3; CDR3 DNA: TGTGCCACCTTACCCGCGGGACTAGCGGCCCAAGAGACCCAGTACTTC; CDR3 protein: CATLPAGLAAQETQYF
J gene: TRBJ2-3; D gene: TRBD2; clone size: many; V gene: TRBV12-3/TRBV12-4; CDR3 DNA: TGTGCCAGCACCCTAGGGGGACTAGCGGGGGCACGCACAGATACGCAGTATTTT; CDR3 protein: CASTLGGLAGARTDTQYF
J gene: TRBJ1-2; D gene: TRBD1; clone size: many; V gene: TRBV7-8; CDR3 DNA: TGTGCCAGCAGCCGCGTTGGACAGGGCCCGCCTCTCTATGGCTACACCTTC; CDR3 protein: CASSRVGQGPPLYGYTF
J gene: TRBJ1-1; D gene: TRBD1; clone size: few; V gene: TRBV10-2; CDR3 DNA: TGCGCCAGCAGTGAGTCCGACAGGGGGTTCATAATCACTGAAGCTTTCTTT; CDR3 protein: CASSESDRGFIITEAFF
J gene: TRBJ1-2; D gene: NA; clone size: many; V gene: TRBV7-2; CDR3 DNA: TGTGCCAGCAGCTTAGGTAGGGGCGGAGGCTACACCTTC; CDR3 protein: CASSLGRGGGYTF
J gene: TRBJ2-3; D gene: NA; clone size: many; V gene: TRBV29-1; CDR3 DNA: TGCAGCGTTGATGGGTCTGGCAGCACAGATACGCAGTATTTT; CDR3 protein: CSVDGSGSTDTQYF
J gene: TRBJ2-1; D gene: NA; clone size: few; V gene: TRBV3-1; CDR3 DNA: TGTGCCAGCAGTCGGAACCTCCCGGCATACAATGAGCAGTTCTTC; CDR3 protein: CASSRNLPAYNEQFF
J gene: TRBJ2-3; D gene: NA; clone size: few; V gene: TRBV5-5; CDR3 DNA: TGTGCCAGCAGCGGACAGGCGGGAAACACAGATACGCAGTATTTT; CDR3 protein: CASSGQAGNTDTQYF
J gene: TRBJ1-2; D gene: TRBD1; clone size: many; V gene: TRBV28; CDR3 DNA: TGTGCCAGCAGTTTCGGGGGGACAGAGACCTATGGCTACACCTTC; CDR3 protein: CASSFGGTETYGYTF
J gene: TRBJ1-1; D gene: NA; clone size: many; V gene: TRBV20-1; CDR3 DNA: TGCAGTGCTATGACTCTAACTGAAGCTTTCTTT; CDR3 protein: CSAMTLTEAFF
J gene: TRBJ2-2; D gene: NA; clone size: many; V gene: TRBV7-3; CDR3 DNA: TGTGCCAGCAGCTCGGAGACGACGACGAACACCGGGGAGCTGTTTTTT; CDR3 protein: CASSSETTTNTGELFF